Following are 31 T cell receptor beta chains from one sample sequenced in a study of T cells in Graves' hyperthyroidism and ophthalmopathy. Template material for amplifying TCR beta CDR3 regions consisted of RNA transcripts. First-round RT-PCR of the TCR CDR3 relied on the HTBI primer set. TCRdb itself ran the multiplex PCR reads through MiXCR, one entry per CDR3 protein. The sample lists approximately 430,000 distinct CDR3 sequences, 14% to 15% seen once, with 13% in the top ten. The specimen was blood. Receptors were obtained from a young man with Graves' ophthalmopathy.

This clonotype appeared a few times. This may arise from a read error, as a much more abundant clone is one base away. As DNA, the CDR3 is TGTGCCAGCAGTGCCCTTTTGGAGAATGAGCAGCTCTTC. Protein: CASSALLENEQLF. V is TRBV2 and J is TRBJ2-1; the D is unclear. Per germline, CDR1 SNHLY and CDR2 FYNNEI. The CDR3 totals 13 residues.

This clonotype appeared many times. The chain uses TRBV12-3 or TRBV12-4 and TRBJ2-3; 7 bases fit TRBD1. V lost 5 bases to trimming and J lost 0 bases; unmatched junction nucleotides: 17. This CDR3 is built from 19 residues. The CDR3 sequence: CASSLPTGTGFGSTDTQYF. The DNA for the CDR3 is TGTGCCAGCAGTCTACCGACAGGGACGGGGTTTGGCAGCACAGATACGCAGTATTTT.

This clonotype was counted between two and nine times. The gene calls are TRBV5-6 and TRBJ2-2; TRBD1 is a possible D gene (6 bases). In germline, CDR1 is SGHDT, CDR2 YYEEEE. The CDR3 length is 15 residues. The V and J ends lost 2 bases and 2 bases respectively, with 10 bases between them. In nucleotides, the CDR3 is TGTGCCAGCAGCTTAGTGGGACAAAACACCGGGGAGCTGTTTTTT. Its protein is CASSLVGQNTGELFF. The variable domain in full, with the rest retrieved from reference TRBV5-6 and TRBJ2-2, is DAGVTQSPTHLIKTRGQQVTLRCSPKSGHDTVSWYQQALGQGPQFIFQYYEEEERQRGNFPDRFSGHQFPNYSSELNVNALLLGDSALYLCASSLVGQNTGELFFGEGSRLTVL.

Many counts were recorded for this clonotype. Here the CDR3 DNA reads TGTGCCAGCAGGCGACTTGGGGAGCGGTATGGCTACACCTTC. Translation: CASRRLGERYGYTF. The rearrangement links TRBV11-2 to TRBJ1-2, with D unresolved. Trimming pared 6 bases from V and 5 bases from J, leaving 16 bases between. The CDR3 is 14 amino acids. The germline CDR1 and CDR2 sequences are SGHAT and FQNNGV.

This clonotype came up many times. J is TRBJ1-5 and V is TRBV6-8; D is possibly TRBD1 (6 bases). The CDR3 loop spans 17 amino acids. The V gene's germline CDR1 is MNHGY and CDR2 SAAAGT. V lost 5 bases, J lost 0 bases, and 17 bases lay in between. The CDR3 loop is CASSPLGDKSSNQPQHF. The CDR3 DNA follows: TGTGCCAGCAGTCCCCTGGGGGACAAGAGTAGCAATCAGCCCCAGCATTTT.

V usage is TRBV7-8 and J usage is TRBJ2-7; 15 bases are a match to TRBD2. The germline V gene has CDR1 SGHVS and CDR2 FQNEAQ. This CDR3 spans 15 amino acids. Trimming cost V 4 bases and J 4 bases; bases outside gene matches: 2. The CDR3 DNA reads TGTGCCAGCAGCTGGACTAGCGGGGGGGCTTACGAGCAGTACTTC. Amino acids: CASSWTSGGAYEQYF.

V is TRBV4-1 and J is TRBJ1-5; D is unresolved. The CDR3 has 14 residues. Trimming pared 1 base from V and 7 bases from J, leaving 11 bases between. Looked up from germline, CDR1 is MGHRA and CDR2 is YSYEKL. The CDR3 DNA reads as TGCGCCAGCAGCCAAGCAAGCGGTAAACAGCCCCAGCATTTT. Translated: CASSQASGKQPQHF.

This clonotype was seen repeatedly, ten times or more. The rearrangement uses TRBV5-1 and TRBJ2-2, with D possibly TRBD1 on 6 matching bases. V was cut by 0 bases and J by 1 base, with 13 bases left in between. Germline V gene lookup returns CDR1 SGHRS and CDR2 YFSETQ. This CDR3 spans 17 amino acids. The CDR3 DNA follows: TGCGCCAGCAGCTTGGGCACCAGGGGCCGGAACACCGGGGAGCTGTTTTTT. Translation gives CASSLGTRGRNTGELFF.

This clonotype was seen at least ten times. The chain carries TRBV7-9 and TRBJ1-2; D ambiguous. Trimming removed 0 bases at V and 3 bases at J, with 8 bases between. This CDR3 region has 14 residues. The germline gives CDR1 SEHNR, CDR2 FQNEAQ (reference sequence). The CDR3 loop is CASSLAIPDYGYTF. CDR3 DNA: TGTGCCAGCAGCTTAGCGATACCTGACTATGGCTACACCTTC.

This clonotype has at least ten counts. The chain employs TRBV6-1 and TRBJ1-5; D might be TRBD1 (6 bases). V was clipped by 6 bases and J by 2 bases, with 17 bases between them. The germline V gene encodes CDR1 MNHNS and CDR2 SASEGT. CDR3 length: 16 residues. CDR3 DNA: TGTGCCAGCAGGAGAACAGGGTGTGCTGGCAATCAGCCCCAGCATTTT. The encoded protein is CASRRTGCAGNQPQHF.

The table lists this clonotype with many counts. The V gene is TRBV5-5, the J gene TRBJ2-5, with a weak D call TRBD2 (5 bases). The germline V gene encodes CDR1 SGHKS and CDR2 YYEKEE (reference sequence). Trimming shortened V by 0 bases and J by 1 base, and 7 bases separated the two germline ends. This CDR3 region has 14 residues. CDR3 region: CASSLAGFQETQYF. The DNA of the CDR3 is TGTGCCAGCAGCTTGGCGGGGTTCCAAGAGACCCAGTACTTC.

This clonotype was observed at least ten times. The chain carries TRBV6-2 or TRBV6-3 and TRBJ1-2; 7 nucleotides match TRBD1. The CDR3 is made up of 13 amino acids. V shed 5 bases, J shed 4 bases, and the junction held 4 bases outside the gene matches. Looked up from germline, CDR1 is MNHEY and CDR2 is SVGEGT. In DNA form, the CDR3 reads TGTGCCAGCAGTCGGCGGGACAGCTATGGCTACACCTTC. Amino acids: CASSRRDSYGYTF.

This clonotype was recorded a few times. CDR3 DNA sequence: TGTGCCAGCAGCTTACCTGGGGCAGGGACGTCCCCTGGGGCCAACGTCCTGACTTTC. This sequence encodes CASSLPGAGTSPGANVLTF. V gene TRBV7-9 combines with J gene TRBJ2-6; the D gene could be TRBD1 or TRBD2 (5 bases each). Germline-derived CDR1 and CDR2 are SEHNR and FQNEAQ (reference sequence). The CDR3 has 19 amino acids. The V and J ends lost 2 bases and 2 bases respectively, with 19 bases between them.

This clonotype was counted at least ten times. This rearrangement joins TRBV30 to TRBJ2-7; D is possibly TRBD1 (5 bases). Germline-derived CDR1 and CDR2 are GTSNPN and SVGIG (reference sequence). This CDR3 region has 14 residues. The V and J ends lost 1 base and 4 bases respectively, with 14 bases between them. The CDR3: CAWSAKWTQYEQYF. CDR3 coding DNA: TGTGCCTGGAGTGCAAAATGGACACAGTACGAGCAGTACTTC. The full variable domain, its missing parts supplied by reference TRBV30 and TRBJ2-7, is SQTIHQWPATLVQPVGSPLSLECTVEGTSNPNLYWYRQAAGRGLQLLFYSVGIGQISSEVPQNLSASRPQDRQFILSSKKLLLSDSGFYLCAWSAKWTQYEQYFGPGTRLTVT.

This clonotype was found many times. As DNA, the CDR3 is TGCGCCAGCAGCCCTACCGGGACAGGGGACTATGGCTACACCTTC. Protein sequence: CASSPTGTGDYGYTF. The chain links TRBV4-1 to TRBJ1-2; 10 bases line up with TRBD1. Unmatched junction bases numbered 5, after V lost 4 bases and J lost 3 bases. The length of the CDR3 is 15 residues. The germline gives CDR1 MGHRA, CDR2 YSYEKL.

The chain links TRBV9 to TRBJ1-2; no definite D call. V was cut by 0 bases and J by 0 bases, with 12 bases left in between. The CDR3 sequence is 16 residues long. Germline V gives CDR1 SGDLS, CDR2 YYNGEE. The chain's CDR3 is CASSVARAVPNYGYTF. In DNA form, the CDR3 reads TGTGCCAGCAGCGTAGCTAGGGCAGTACCTAACTATGGCTACACCTTC.

There are many counts of this clonotype. The chain is built from TRBV7-9 and TRBJ2-7; 8 bases fit TRBD2. V shed 8 bases and J 2 bases; nucleotides not matched to a gene: 17. The CDR3 runs to 17 residues. The germline gives CDR1 SEHNR, CDR2 FQNEAQ (reference sequence). The CDR3 DNA follows: TGTGCCAGCTCCCGGGTAGCGGGATTTTCCCCAACCTACGAGCAGTACTTC. Amino acid sequence: CASSRVAGFSPTYEQYF.

J is TRBJ2-4 and V is TRBV7-9; D ambiguous. Trimming cost V 9 bases and J 6 bases, with 12 bases left between them. Per germline, CDR1 SEHNR and CDR2 FQNEAQ (reference sequence). The CDR3 length is 12 residues. CDR3 coding DNA: TGTGCCAGTTCCCAAGGGCGAAACATTCAGTACTTC. It specifies CASSQGRNIQYF.

This clonotype was counted at least ten times. This chain uses TRBV11-2 with TRBJ2-5, with D possibly TRBD1 on 5 matching bases. Trimming removed 3 bases from V and 3 bases from J, with 8 bases in between. This CDR3 spans 13 amino acids. Germline-derived CDR1 and CDR2 are SGHAT and FQNNGV. The CDR3 loop is CASSFAGKETQYF. The CDR3 DNA reads TGTGCCAGCAGCTTCGCAGGGAAAGAGACCCAGTACTTC.

The chain carries TRBV20-1 and TRBJ2-3; 9 nucleotides align to TRBD1. Germline V gene sequence: CDR1 DFQATT, CDR2 SNEGSKA (reference sequence). CDR3 length: 14 amino acids. With V trimmed by 6 bases and J by 2 bases, 6 bases remained unmatched. The CDR3 sequence is CSASGTGITDTQYF. The CDR3 DNA follows: TGCAGTGCGTCCGGGACAGGGATCACAGATACGCAGTATTTT.

This clonotype was counted at least ten times. The chain links TRBV3-1 to TRBJ2-7, with D perhaps matching TRBD1 or TRBD2 (5 bases each). The V gene lost 4 bases and the J gene lost 3 bases, with 13 bases spanning the gap. CDR1 and CDR2 (germline): LGHDT, YNNKEL (reference sequence). This CDR3 spans 14 amino acids. The CDR3, as DNA: TGTGCCAGCAGCCCCGGGACGAAGGGCTACGAGCAGTACTTC. As protein: CASSPGTKGYEQYF.

Many counts were recorded for this clonotype. The CDR3: CATLRGLGETQYF. The CDR3 DNA reads TGTGCCACCCTTAGGGGACTAGGAGAGACCCAGTACTTC. V is TRBV2 and J is TRBJ2-5; 8 bases align to TRBD2. CDR3 size: 13 residues. V dropped 10 bases and J dropped 4; count of bases not matched to a gene: 8. CDR1 and CDR2 from the germline V gene are SNHLY and FYNNEI.

This clonotype turned up a few times. The chain joins TRBV5-1 to TRBJ1-1, with 8 bases that match TRBD1. Looked up from germline, CDR1 is SGHRS and CDR2 is YFSETQ. This CDR3 is built from 13 residues. Trimming at V came to 7 bases and at J to 4 bases, leaving 6 bases not matched to a gene. CDR3 DNA: TGCGCCAGCCACAGGGGGGGGTCCACTGAAGCTTTCTTT. Protein product: CASHRGGSTEAFF.

V and J are TRBV24-1 and TRBJ2-1; TRBD2 aligns across 8 bases. Per the germline V gene, CDR1 is KGHDR and CDR2 is SFDVKD. V shed 9 bases and J 0 bases; nucleotides not matched to a gene: 6. This CDR3 comprises 15 residues. CDR3 protein: CATRGAGGSYNEQFF. DNA of the CDR3: TGTGCCACCCGCGGGGCGGGGGGCTCCTACAATGAGCAGTTCTTC.

At least ten counts were recorded for this clonotype. The chain is built from TRBV11-3 and TRBJ1-2, with no clear D. The CDR3 extends over 15 amino acids. Deletions cut 5 bases from V and 2 bases from J, with 15 bases between. Germline CDR1 reads SGHNT; CDR2 reads YENEEA. The CDR3 coding sequence is TGTGCCAGCAGCCCTACACCTTTACCGAACTATGGCTACACCTTC. Translated: CASSPTPLPNYGYTF. The variable domain in full, completed from reference TRBV11-3 and TRBJ1-2, reads EAGVVQSPRYKIIEKKQPVAFWCNPISGHNTLYWYLQNLGQGPELLIRYENEEAVDDSQLPKDRFSAERLKGVDSTLKIQPAELGDSAVYLCASSPTPLPNYGYTFGSGTRLTVV.

Here the CDR3 reads CATSRAPGQGYTQYF. CDR3 DNA: TGTGCCACCAGCAGAGCCCCGGGACAGGGGTACACGCAGTATTTT. The chain links TRBV15 to TRBJ2-3; 10 nucleotides match TRBD1. The CDR3 is 15 amino acids. From germline, CDR1 is LNHNV and CDR2 YYDKDF (reference sequence). Losses at the gene ends were 1 base for V and 9 bases for J; bases not matched to a gene: 7.

This clonotype was recorded many times. V is TRBV6-1 and J is TRBJ2-7, with D unclear. The CDR3 has 15 residues. CDR1 MNHNS and CDR2 SASEGT come from the germline V gene. V was cut by 1 base and J by 7 bases, with 17 bases left in between. CDR3 amino acids: CASSEDPTPPREQYF. DNA for the CDR3: TGTGCCAGCAGTGAAGACCCTACCCCCCCGAGGGAGCAGTACTTC.

This clonotype was picked up a small number of times. The chain combines TRBV2 with TRBJ1-5; D unclear. The CDR3 sequence is 18 residues long. CDR1 and CDR2 (germline): SNHLY, FYNNEI. Trimming removed 3 bases at V and 0 bases at J, with 18 bases between. CDR3 loop: CASSDIPGDPASNQPQHF. The CDR3 bases are TGTGCCAGCAGTGATATCCCCGGTGACCCGGCTAGCAATCAGCCCCAGCATTTT.

The rearrangement links TRBV9 to TRBJ2-4; D gene unclear. Per the germline V gene, CDR1 is SGDLS and CDR2 is YYNGEE. The CDR3 runs to 12 residues. Trimming cost V 3 bases and J 7 bases, with 8 bases left between them. CDR3 residues: CASSGSGNIQYF. For the CDR3, the DNA is TGTGCCAGCAGCGGCAGTGGGAACATTCAGTACTTC. The full variable domain, completed using reference TRBV9 and TRBJ2-4, is DSGVTQTPKHLITATGQRVTLRCSPRSGDLSVYWYQQSLDQGLQFLIQYYNGEERAKGNILERFSAQQFPDLHSELNLSSLELGDSALYFCASSGSGNIQYFGAGTRLSVL.

This clonotype was observed at least ten times. J is TRBJ1-1 and V is TRBV18; TRBD1 aligns across 8 bases. CDR3 length equals 15 residues. Per germline, CDR1 KGHSH and CDR2 LQKENI. V shed 4 bases and J 4 bases; nucleotides not matched to a gene: 8. CDR3 coding DNA: TGTGCCAGCTCACGGGGACAGGCTGATGGCACTGAAGCTTTCTTT. It yields the protein CASSRGQADGTEAFF.

Of note for this clonotype: One base away lies a much larger clone, so this may be a sequencing read error. The chain joins TRBV6-4 to TRBJ1-1; 7 positions match TRBD1. CDR1 and CDR2 (germline): MRHNA, SNTAGT. J gave up 10 bases and V 5 bases, and 13 bases lay outside the gene matches. The CDR3 has 14 amino acids. The CDR3 protein is CASSRDREVPGAFF. The CDR3, as DNA: TGTGCCAGCAGTAGAGACAGGGAGGTACCTGGAGCTTTCTTT.